This is a list of T cell receptor beta chains from one sample in a study of cytomegalovirus exposure and HLA in healthy donors. The repertoire was sequenced with immunoSEQ multiplex PCR; TCRdb's copy has only in-frame clones and lacks some. The sample has roughly 78,000 clones. The sample comprised PBMCs. Receptors originate from a man aged 40-49 years in good health and CMV-seronegative. Both conserved end residues are part of each CDR3. D genes are given only for firm matches.

v_gene: TRBV10-3; d_gene: TRBD2; j_gene: TRBJ2-2; CDR3nt: TGTGCCATCAGTGAGGGACTAGCGGGGAACACCGGGGAGCTGTTTTTT; CDR3aa: CAISEGLAGNTGELFF
v_gene: TRBV28; d_gene: TRBD1; j_gene: TRBJ1-5; CDR3nt: TGTGCCAGCAGCCCTACCGGGACAGGGGGCCATCAGCCCCAGCATTTT; CDR3aa: CASSPTGTGGHQPQHF
v_gene: TRBV5-5; d_gene: TRBD1; j_gene: TRBJ2-2; CDR3nt: TGTGCCAGCAGCTTGTTTTCAGGGGGTTACGGGGAGCTGTTTTTT; CDR3aa: CASSLFSGGYGELFF
v_gene: TRBV29-1; d_gene: TRBD1; j_gene: TRBJ2-2; CDR3nt: TGCAGCGCCTATCGGACAGGGAAGGCCGGGGAGCTGTTTTTT; CDR3aa: CSAYRTGKAGELFF
v_gene: TRBV6-1; d_gene: NA; j_gene: TRBJ2-7; CDR3nt: TGTGCCAGCAGCAGCGTACTGAGCGAGCAGTACTTC; CDR3aa: CASSSVLSEQYF
v_gene: TRBV7-2; d_gene: TRBD1; j_gene: TRBJ1-5; CDR3nt: TGTGCCAGCAGCTTAGATACGACAGGGGGTCAGCCCCAGCATTTT; CDR3aa: CASSLDTTGGQPQHF
v_gene: TRBV4-2; d_gene: NA; j_gene: TRBJ1-3; CDR3nt: TGTGCCAGCAGCTTCATAGCGGGGATCCCTGGAAACACCATATATTTT; CDR3aa: CASSFIAGIPGNTIYF
v_gene: TRBV4-3; d_gene: NA; j_gene: TRBJ1-6; CDR3nt: TGCGCCAGCAGCCAAGACCGGACTTATTCACCCCTCCACTTT; CDR3aa: CASSQDRTYSPLHF
v_gene: TRBV5-1; d_gene: TRBD2; j_gene: TRBJ2-2; CDR3nt: TGCGCCAGCAGCTTGGACGGGGGGGCCCCCGGGGAGCTGTTTTTT; CDR3aa: CASSLDGGAPGELFF
v_gene: TRBV6-1; d_gene: NA; j_gene: TRBJ2-3; CDR3nt: TGTGCCAGCAAGACAGCTCAGAGCACAGATACGCAGTATTTT; CDR3aa: CASKTAQSTDTQYF
v_gene: TRBV5-4; d_gene: TRBD2; j_gene: TRBJ2-1; CDR3nt: TGTGCCAGCAGCGCTGCTAGCGGGAGGGCCAATGAGCAGTTCTTC; CDR3aa: CASSAASGRANEQFF
v_gene: TRBV7-2; d_gene: NA; j_gene: TRBJ2-1; CDR3nt: TGTGCCAGCAGCACCCGAGAGCCCTACAATGAGCAGTTCTTC; CDR3aa: CASSTREPYNEQFF
v_gene: TRBV21-1; d_gene: NA; j_gene: TRBJ2-7; CDR3nt: TGTGCCAGCAGCAATGATTTGGCCCACGAGCAGTACTTC; CDR3aa: CASSNDLAHEQYF
v_gene: TRBV18; d_gene: NA; j_gene: TRBJ1-4; CDR3nt: TGTGCCAGCTCACTTCCGGGAGCGAATGAAAAACTGTTTTTT; CDR3aa: CASSLPGANEKLFF
v_gene: TRBV12-5; d_gene: NA; j_gene: TRBJ1-1; CDR3nt: TGTGCTAGTGGTTTGGTACTTGCGCAGGGGATGACTGAAGCTTTCTTT; CDR3aa: CASGLVLAQGMTEAFF
v_gene: TRBV19; d_gene: TRBD1; j_gene: TRBJ1-5; CDR3nt: TGTGCCAGCAGACCGCAGGGGGTATCGGGGGGCAATCAGCCCCAGCATTTT; CDR3aa: CASRPQGVSGGNQPQHF
v_gene: TRBV27; d_gene: NA; j_gene: TRBJ1-4; CDR3nt: TGTGCCAGCAGTTCTCTGACAGCTTCTAATGAAAAACTGTTTTTT; CDR3aa: CASSSLTASNEKLFF
v_gene: TRBV9; d_gene: NA; j_gene: TRBJ2-2; CDR3nt: TGTGCCAGCAGCGTAGCTCCGGGGGCCGGGGAGCTGTTTTTT; CDR3aa: CASSVAPGAGELFF
v_gene: TRBV7-2; d_gene: NA; j_gene: TRBJ1-4; CDR3nt: TGTGCCAGCAGCCCCAACAGGGCAACTAATGAAAAACTGTTTTTT; CDR3aa: CASSPNRATNEKLFF
v_gene: TRBV5-4; d_gene: NA; j_gene: TRBJ1-2; CDR3nt: TGTGCCAGCACCCAGGCCGCCCGGGGTGGCTACACCTTC; CDR3aa: CASTQAARGGYTF